This TCR beta chain was found in a study of cytomegalovirus exposure and HLA in healthy donors. Study overall: Around 89 million unique TCRs from HLA-typed donors made up an early data release.

From germline, CDR1 is SQVTM and CDR2 ANQGSEA. The CDR3 consists of 14 residues. The ends lost 7 bases at V and 8 bases at J; junction bases unmatched: 14. Primers: 60 Vbeta forward and 13 Jbeta reverse. TCRdb keeps only in-frame clones here, not all; method: immunoSEQ multiplex PCR. The sample includes approximately 140,000 clones, around 67% of them seen just once. The chain links TRBV29-1 to TRBJ2-1; 7 positions agree with TRBD1. Sequencing was performed on PBMCs. This sequence was found in a woman aged 18-29 years in good health and CMV-seronegative. The CDR3 region is CSAFHRGSLYEQFF. The CDR3 nucleotides are TGCAGCGCATTCCACAGGGGATCTTTGTATGAGCAGTTCTTC.